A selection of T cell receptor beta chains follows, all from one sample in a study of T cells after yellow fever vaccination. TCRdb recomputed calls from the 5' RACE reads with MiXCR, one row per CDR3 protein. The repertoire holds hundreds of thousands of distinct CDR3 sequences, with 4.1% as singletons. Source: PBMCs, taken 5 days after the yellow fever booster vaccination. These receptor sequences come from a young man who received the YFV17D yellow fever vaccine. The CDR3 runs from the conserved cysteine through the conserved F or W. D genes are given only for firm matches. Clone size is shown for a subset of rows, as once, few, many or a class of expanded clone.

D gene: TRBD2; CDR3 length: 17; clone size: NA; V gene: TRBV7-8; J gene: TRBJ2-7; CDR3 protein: CASSPELLAVLSYEQYF; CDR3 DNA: TGTGCCAGCAGCCCAGAGCTCCTAGCGGTCCTCTCCTACGAGCAGTACTTC
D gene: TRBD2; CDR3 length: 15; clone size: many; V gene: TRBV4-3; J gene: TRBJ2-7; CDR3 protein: CASSQDPSGGYEQYF; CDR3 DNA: TGCGCCAGCAGCCAAGACCCTAGCGGAGGCTACGAGCAGTACTTC
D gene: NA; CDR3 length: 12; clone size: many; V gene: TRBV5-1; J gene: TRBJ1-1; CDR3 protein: CASMREGTEAFF; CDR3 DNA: TGCGCCAGCATGCGGGAGGGCACTGAAGCTTTCTTT
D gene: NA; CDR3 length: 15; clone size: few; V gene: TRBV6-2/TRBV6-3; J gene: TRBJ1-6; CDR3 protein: CASTGPVSYNSPLHF; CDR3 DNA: TGTGCCAGCACCGGGCCCGTCAGCTATAATTCACCCCTCCACTTT
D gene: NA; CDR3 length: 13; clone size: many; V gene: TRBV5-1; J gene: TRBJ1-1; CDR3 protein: CASGTAMNTEAFF; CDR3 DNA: TGCGCCAGCGGTACAGCCATGAACACTGAAGCTTTCTTT
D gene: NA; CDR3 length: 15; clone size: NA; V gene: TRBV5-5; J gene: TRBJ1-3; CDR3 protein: CASSLGRISGNTIYF; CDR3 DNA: TGTGCCAGCAGCCTTGGTCGGATCTCTGGAAACACCATATATTTT
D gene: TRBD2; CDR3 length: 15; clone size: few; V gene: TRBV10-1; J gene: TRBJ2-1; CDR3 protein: CASSEQPGTSGGAFF; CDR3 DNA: TGCGCCAGCAGTGAGCAACCCGGGACTAGCGGGGGGGCCTTCTTC
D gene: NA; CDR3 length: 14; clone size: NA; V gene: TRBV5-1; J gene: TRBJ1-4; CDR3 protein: CASSGGQRGEKLFF; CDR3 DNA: TGCGCCAGCAGCGGAGGTCAGCGTGGGGAAAAACTGTTTTTT
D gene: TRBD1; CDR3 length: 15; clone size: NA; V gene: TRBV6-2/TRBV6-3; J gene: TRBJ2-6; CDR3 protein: CASRVQGSGANVLTF; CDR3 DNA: TGTGCCAGCAGAGTACAGGGGTCGGGGGCCAACGTCCTGACTTTC
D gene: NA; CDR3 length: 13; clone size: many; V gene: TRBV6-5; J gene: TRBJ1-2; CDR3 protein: CASRPSGGDGYTF; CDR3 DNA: TGTGCCAGCAGGCCTTCCGGTGGGGATGGCTACACCTTC
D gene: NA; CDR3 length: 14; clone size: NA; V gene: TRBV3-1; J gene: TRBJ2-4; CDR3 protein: CASSHRLAKNIQYF; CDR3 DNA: TGTGCCAGCAGCCACCGACTAGCCAAAAACATTCAGTACTTC
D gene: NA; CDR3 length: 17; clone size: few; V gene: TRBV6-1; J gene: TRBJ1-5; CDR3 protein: CASSHLFGQYSNQPQHF; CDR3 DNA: TGTGCCAGCAGCCACCTGTTCGGGCAGTATAGCAATCAGCCCCAGCATTTT
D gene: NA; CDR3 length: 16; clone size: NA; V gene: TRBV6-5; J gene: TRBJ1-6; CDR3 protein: CASSPWAGDSNSPLHF; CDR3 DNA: TGTGCCAGCAGTCCTTGGGCAGGGGACTCTAATTCACCCCTCCACTTT